The 29 T cell receptor beta chains presented below share a single source sample, sequenced in a study of OX40 agonist ivuxolimab in advanced cancers. Library preparation used the immunoSEQ multiplex PCR assay. The source is immuneACCESS, and TCRdb retained only in-frame sequences with V and J called. Part of the clones is not carried over; for the studies checked, unresolved V genes explain less than half of this, and the remainder is unexplained. The sample data list roughly 100,000 clones, and about 90% of these were observed just once. 0.81% of the sample comes from the top ten. Sample: CD4+ or CD8+ T cells sorted from blood, taken in a trial of the OX40 agonist ivuxolimab. The receptor source for this set is an adult with an advanced solid tumor such as melanoma, head and neck, liver or kidney cancer.

The chain carries TRBV6-5 and TRBJ1-2; D may be TRBD1 (5 bases). The V end was cut by 5 bases, the J end by 5 bases, with 9 bases between. CDR3 length: 12 amino acids. CDR1 MNHEY and CDR2 SVGAGI come from the germline V gene. CDR3 coding DNA: TGTGCCAGCAGTCCGCAGGGATATGGCTACACCTTC. Residues: CASSPQGYGYTF.

V usage is TRBV14 and J usage is TRBJ1-4; tentatively, D is TRBD1 (5 bases). Germline-derived CDR1 and CDR2 are SGHDN and FVKESK. This CDR3 region has 17 residues. With 0 bases removed from V and 3 bases from J, the gap between germline ends came to 14 bases. CDR3 sequence: CASSQDPGPGSNEKLFF. Written as DNA, the CDR3 is TGTGCCAGCAGCCAAGATCCGGGGCCAGGATCTAATGAAAAACTGTTTTTT. The full variable domain, with the rest looked up from reference TRBV14 and TRBJ1-4, is EAGVTQFPSHSVIEKGQTVTLRCDPISGHDNLYWYRRVMGKEIKFLLHFVKESKQDESGMPNNRFLAERTGGTYSTLKVQPAELEDSGVYFCASSQDPGPGSNEKLFFGSGTQLSVL.

The CDR3 DNA is TGCAGCGTCGTTAATACCGGGACAGGGGGCCGTAGGGATGGCTACACCTTC. Amino acid sequence: CSVVNTGTGGRRDGYTF. The chain has TRBV29-1 and TRBJ1-2; 12 bases map to TRBD1. The V gene end was trimmed by 6 bases and the J gene end by 6 bases; junction bases not matched to a gene: 17. The CDR3 runs to 17 residues. Germline-derived CDR1 and CDR2 are SQVTM and ANQGSEA.

The rearrangement joins TRBV11-3 to TRBJ2-5, with a weak D call TRBD2 (5 bases). Germline loops: CDR1 SGHNT, CDR2 YENEEA. This CDR3 region has 15 residues. Trimming left V 3 bases short and J 2 bases short, with 13 bases between. CDR3 region: CASSLGSGDQETQYF. The CDR3 DNA reads TGTGCCAGCAGCTTGGGGAGCGGAGATCAAGAGACCCAGTACTTC.

V and J are TRBV9 and TRBJ2-1, with 11 bases identical to TRBD2. V dropped 3 bases and J dropped 9; count of bases not matched to a gene: 14. Germline CDR1 SGDLS, CDR2 YYNGEE. The CDR3 contains 17 residues. CDR3 residues: CASSGFRLAGRGGEQFF. The DNA for the CDR3 is TGTGCCAGCAGCGGATTCAGACTAGCGGGACGGGGTGGTGAGCAGTTCTTC.

This chain links TRBV11-2 with TRBJ2-7; TRBD1 agrees at 7 bases. Germline CDR1 reads SGHAT; CDR2 reads FQNNGV. Losses at the gene ends were 5 bases for V and 3 bases for J; bases not matched to a gene: 7. The CDR3 runs 14 residues. CDR3 nucleotide sequence: TGTGCCAGCAGCCCCAGGACAGGAAACTACGAGCAGTACTTC. Translation gives CASSPRTGNYEQYF.

The chain links TRBV16 to TRBJ2-3, with 10 nucleotides matching TRBD2. The CDR3 has 15 amino acids. V was clipped by 3 bases and J by 2 bases; unmatched bases: 2. CDR1 is KGHSY, CDR2 FQNENV, per germline. In nucleotides, the CDR3 is TGTGCCAGCAGCCAGACTAGCGGGTTCACAGATACGCAGTATTTT. Protein sequence: CASSQTSGFTDTQYF.

This sequence joins TRBV19 and TRBJ2-5, with D perhaps TRBD1 (5 bases). This CDR3 comprises 14 residues. Trimming took off 3 bases at V and 1 base at J, with 9 bases between the two ends. In germline, CDR1 is LNHDA, CDR2 SQIVND (reference sequence). The CDR3 is CASSIRQFQETQYF. The CDR3 region has the DNA TGTGCCAGTAGTATTCGACAGTTCCAAGAGACCCAGTACTTC.

Notes on this clone: Distinct nucleotide sequences in the sample also encode this CDR3. The chain joins TRBV18 to TRBJ1-2, with a tentative D call TRBD1 (6 bases). Germline V gene data show CDR1 as KGHSH and CDR2 as LQKENI. The V end lost 6 bases, the J end lost 1 base, and 30 bases lay between the germline ends. The CDR3 totals 20 residues. This chain's CDR3 is CASSPRNVRDMALLNYGYTF. The CDR3 DNA reads TGTGCCAGCTCGCCAAGGAATGTCCGGGACATGGCACTACTTAACTATGGCTACACCTTC. Together with reference TRBV18 and TRBJ1-2, the CDR3 gives the full variable domain: NAGVMQNPRHLVRRRGQEARLRCSPMKGHSHVYWYRQLPEEGLKFMVYLQKENIIDESGMPKERFSAEFPKEGPSILRIQQVVRGDSAAYFCASSPRNVRDMALLNYGYTFGSGTRLTVV.

This clone was recorded only once. Here the CDR3 DNA reads TGTGCCAGTAGCCCTCAGGGGGACAGCTCCTACGAGCAGTACTTC. Encoded protein: CASSPQGDSSYEQYF. This chain connects TRBV19 to TRBJ2-7; 7 bases are shared with TRBD1. CDR1 LNHDA and CDR2 SQIVND come from the germline V gene (reference sequence). With 6 bases clipped from V and 0 bases from J, the junction kept 8 bases outside the gene matches. This CDR3 region has 15 residues. Full variable domain (remainder filled in from reference TRBV19 and TRBJ2-7): DGGITQSPKYLFRKEGQNVTLSCEQNLNHDAMYWYRQDPGQGLRLIYYSQIVNDFQKGDIAEGYSVSREKKESFPLTVTSAQKNPTAFYLCASSPQGDSSYEQYFGPGTRLTVT.

The genes are TRBV7-6 and TRBJ2-3; 7 nucleotides agree with TRBD2. This CDR3 is 15 amino acids long. Germline V gene sequence: CDR1 SGHVS, CDR2 FNYEAQ. The junction had 11 bases not matched to a gene; V was cut back by 4 bases and J by 7 bases. The CDR3 region is CASSSPRGSGNTQYF. CDR3 nucleotide sequence: TGTGCCAGCAGCTCCCCTCGCGGGAGCGGCAATACGCAGTATTTT. Based on the CDR3 plus reference TRBV7-6 and TRBJ2-3, the full variable domain is GAGVSQSPRYKVTKRGQDVALRCDPISGHVSLYWYRQALGQGPEFLTYFNYEAQQDKSGLPNDRFSAERPEGSISTLTIQRTEQRDSAMYRCASSSPRGSGNTQYFGPGTRLTVL.

The genes are TRBV7-8 and TRBJ2-3; either TRBD1 or TRBD2 may supply D (5 bases each). Germline lookup yields CDR1 SGHVS and CDR2 FQNEAQ. V shed 4 bases and J shed 6 bases, with 11 bases lying between them. The CDR3 runs 13 residues. Written as DNA, the CDR3 is TGTGCCAGCAGCTCCATCGAGGGGGATACGCAGTATTTT. The encoded protein is CASSSIEGDTQYF.

In its sample, this clone was seen once. V and J are TRBV7-3 and TRBJ1-2; D is unclear. Germline CDR1 and CDR2: SGHTA and FQGTGA. This CDR3 contains 13 residues. V shed 1 base and J shed 6 bases, with 9 bases lying between them. The CDR3 nucleotides read TGTGCCAGCAGCTTAAACTCCGGGCATGGCTACACCTTC. This gives the protein CASSLNSGHGYTF.

The chain has TRBV11-2 and TRBJ2-5; the match to TRBD2 covers 11 bases. The germline V gene encodes CDR1 SGHAT and CDR2 FQNNGV. The CDR3 runs to 14 residues. Trimming took 6 bases from V and 7 from J; bases not matched to a gene: 7. The CDR3 protein is CASRGLAVPGTQYF. In DNA form, the CDR3 reads TGTGCCAGCAGGGGACTAGCGGTGCCGGGGACCCAGTACTTC.

The J gene is TRBJ2-1, the V gene TRBV10-3, with TRBD2 identical over 11 bases. The CDR3 totals 15 residues. Germline lookup yields CDR1 ENHRY and CDR2 SYGVKD. Germline trimming cut 7 bases from V and 4 bases from J; bases unmatched to any gene: 6. DNA for the CDR3: TGTGCCATCACTCTGACTAGCGGGGCTTACAATGAGCAGTTCTTC. Translated: CAITLTSGAYNEQFF.

The chain couples TRBV6-5 to TRBJ2-1; D might be TRBD2 (6 bases). Germline CDR1 reads MNHEY; CDR2 reads SVGAGI. This CDR3 is 15 amino acids long. V lost 5 bases and J 2 bases, leaving 13 bases between the germline ends. The chain's CDR3 is CASSVWGGTYNEQFF. CDR3 coding DNA: TGTGCCAGCAGTGTTTGGGGCGGGACCTACAATGAGCAGTTCTTC.

This clone has only a few counts. The chain is built from TRBV11-3 and TRBJ2-1; 9 bases agree with TRBD1. CDR1 and CDR2 from the germline V gene are SGHNT and YENEEA. The J segment lost 5 bases and the V segment lost 5 bases, leaving 7 bases of the junction unmatched. This CDR3 is 15 amino acids long. The CDR3 coding sequence is TGTGCCAGCAGCACCGGGACAGGGATCCACAATGAGCAGTTCTTC. Translating gives CASSTGTGIHNEQFF.

The chain carries TRBV28 and TRBJ1-1; D is unresolved. The CDR3 length is 16 residues. Germline V gene lookup returns CDR1 MDHEN and CDR2 SYDVKM. Trimming took 2 bases from V and 3 from J, leaving 16 bases between them. The CDR3 DNA sequence: TGTGCCAGCAGTTTACTGGGCAACAATCTGGACACTGAAGCTTTCTTT. Protein: CASSLLGNNLDTEAFF.

This chain links TRBV9 with TRBJ2-2; D remains ambiguous. CDR3 length: 13 residues. The germline V and J ends were trimmed by 6 bases and 5 bases, with 11 bases remaining between them. The germline gives CDR1 SGDLS, CDR2 YYNGEE. The CDR3 is CASIEGLTGELFF. CDR3 bases: TGTGCCAGCATAGAAGGCCTAACCGGGGAGCTGTTTTTT.

The gene calls are TRBV6-1 and TRBJ1-1; 7 bases agree with TRBD1. Germline CDR1 MNHNS, CDR2 SASEGT. The CDR3 has 12 residues. The trim removed 4 bases at V and 7 bases at J, leaving 3 bases unmatched. This CDR3 reads CASSARQGEAFF. CDR3 nucleotide sequence: TGTGCCAGCAGTGCGCGACAGGGTGAAGCTTTCTTT.

The chain combines TRBV19 with TRBJ1-1; D remains unclear. V dropped 7 bases and J dropped 0 bases, with 18 bases sitting between them. The germline gives CDR1 LNHDA, CDR2 SQIVND (reference sequence). The CDR3 extends over 16 amino acids. The CDR3 spells CASIREAVALNTEAFF. CDR3 coding DNA: TGTGCCAGTATCAGAGAGGCGGTAGCGCTGAACACTGAAGCTTTCTTT.

The chain's CDR3 is CASSFLAGGRGDIQYF. In nucleotides, the CDR3 is TGTGCCAGCAGCTTTTTAGCGGGAGGCCGGGGGGACATTCAGTACTTC. The chain employs TRBV7-2 and TRBJ2-4, with TRBD2 matching over 10 bases. Germline lookup yields CDR1 SGHTA and CDR2 FQGNSA. V dropped 3 bases and J dropped 8; count of bases not matched to a gene: 10. The CDR3 is 16 amino acids.

V gene TRBV19 combines with J gene TRBJ2-7; D may be TRBD1 (7 bases). The V end lost 1 base, the J end lost 6 bases, and 10 bases lay between the germline ends. Germline assignment: CDR1 LNHDA and CDR2 SQIVND (reference sequence). The CDR3 spans 13 residues. The CDR3 region has the DNA TGTGCCAGTAGTATAGGACAGGGAGGCGAGCAGTACTTC. This encodes CASSIGQGGEQYF.

The sample holds one count of this clone. The chain's CDR3 is CASSVLGGAATDTQYF. CDR3 in DNA: TGTGCCAGCTCAGTCCTTGGGGGGGCAGCCACAGATACGCAGTATTTT. The V call is TRBV18, the J call TRBJ2-3, with D tentatively TRBD2 (7 bases). The V gene's germline CDR1 is KGHSH and CDR2 LQKENI. The CDR3 totals 16 residues. V shed 5 bases and J shed 2 bases, with 17 bases lying between them. The variable domain in full, completed from reference TRBV18 and TRBJ2-3, reads NAGVMQNPRHLVRRRGQEARLRCSPMKGHSHVYWYRQLPEEGLKFMVYLQKENIIDESGMPKERFSAEFPKEGPSILRIQQVVRGDSAAYFCASSVLGGAATDTQYFGPGTRLTVL.

This chain uses TRBV27 with TRBJ2-7; D is perhaps TRBD1 or TRBD2 (5 bases each). The CDR3 is made up of 15 amino acids. V was shortened by 6 bases and J by 4 bases, with 19 bases between the two germline ends. Germline V gene data show CDR1 as MNHEY and CDR2 as SMNVEV (reference sequence). The CDR3 DNA reads TGTGCCAGCAGGGGGGTCGCGCTTACCCAATACGAGCAGTACTTC. It encodes CASRGVALTQYEQYF.

This chain connects TRBV7-6 to TRBJ2-1, with 15 bases identical to TRBD2. Germline V gene data show CDR1 as SGHVS and CDR2 as FNYEAQ. V lost 5 bases to trimming and J lost 5 bases; unmatched junction nucleotides: 7. CDR3 length: 17 residues. The CDR3 sequence: CASSPGLAGGIDNEQFF. CDR3 sequence (DNA): TGTGCCAGCAGCCCGGGACTAGCGGGAGGTATCGACAATGAGCAGTTCTTC.

The chain uses TRBV11-1 and TRBJ2-5; 7 bases fit TRBD2. V trimming: 0 bases; J trimming: 4 bases; junction bases outside the gene matches: 8. CDR3 length: 16 amino acids. Germline lookup yields CDR1 SGHAT and CDR2 FQDESV (reference sequence). CDR3: CASSLALSGVGETQYF. The CDR3 nucleotides read TGTGCCAGCAGCTTAGCGCTAAGCGGGGTCGGAGAGACCCAGTACTTC.

This chain connects TRBV11-2 to TRBJ2-7; 8 bases map to TRBD1. The CDR3 spans 14 residues. The germline V gene encodes CDR1 SGHAT and CDR2 FQNNGV. Germline trimming cut 5 bases from V and 5 bases from J; bases unmatched to any gene: 8. Here the CDR3 DNA reads TGTGCCAGCAGCCCGACCGGACAGGGCCACGAGCAGTACTTC. Residues: CASSPTGQGHEQYF.

The CDR3: CSVDPSGSGEQYF. CDR3 nucleotide sequence: TGCAGCGTTGATCCTAGCGGGAGCGGCGAGCAGTACTTC. The chain has TRBV29-1 and TRBJ2-7; TRBD2 matches at 10 bases. The germline gives CDR1 SQVTM, CDR2 ANQGSEA. CDR3 length equals 13 residues. J was trimmed by 6 bases and V by 3 bases; bases with no gene match: 5.